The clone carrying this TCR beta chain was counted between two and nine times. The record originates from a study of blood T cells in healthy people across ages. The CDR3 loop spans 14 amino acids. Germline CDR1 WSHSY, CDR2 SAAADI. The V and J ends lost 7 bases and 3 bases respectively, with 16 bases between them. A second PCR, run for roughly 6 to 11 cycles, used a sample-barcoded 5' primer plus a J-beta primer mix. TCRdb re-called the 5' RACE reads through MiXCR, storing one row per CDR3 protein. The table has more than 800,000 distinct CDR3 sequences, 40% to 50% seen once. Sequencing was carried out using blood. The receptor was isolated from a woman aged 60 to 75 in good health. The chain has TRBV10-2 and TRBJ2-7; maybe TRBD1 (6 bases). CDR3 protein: CASTLGTPDYEQYF. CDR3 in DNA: TGCGCCAGCACTTTGGGGACACCCGACTACGAGCAGTACTTC.